This T cell receptor beta chain was observed in a study of beta chain features in type 1 diabetes. Study results and caveats: Moderately but significantly shorter TCRB CDR3s were found in Type 1 diabetes patients in all four CD4+ subsets.

Heparinised blood was drawn once per donor, averaging roughly 110 mL. Expressed TCRB transcripts were sequenced after all isolated RNA was converted to cDNA. Naive, central memory and regulatory T cell samples yielded around 3.5 million reads on average. Clones were sequenced by immunoSEQ multiplex PCR, and TCRdb holds only the in-frame ones, with some missing. This table has around 500,000 clones, about 10% appearing once. This clone has only a few counts. Its antigen remains unknown. Germline V gene data show CDR1 as LNHDA and CDR2 as SQIVND (reference sequence). The CDR3 covers 14 residues. Trimming pared 5 bases from V and 8 bases from J, leaving 15 bases between.

The TCR sequence derives from a young woman in good health. Material for sequencing was naive CD4+ T cells from blood. The chain joins TRBV19 to TRBJ1-4, with unresolved D. The CDR3 DNA follows: TGTGCCAGTAGTTCAGCGGCTGCGGCAGAAAAACTGTTTTTT. Translating gives CASSSAAAAEKLFF.